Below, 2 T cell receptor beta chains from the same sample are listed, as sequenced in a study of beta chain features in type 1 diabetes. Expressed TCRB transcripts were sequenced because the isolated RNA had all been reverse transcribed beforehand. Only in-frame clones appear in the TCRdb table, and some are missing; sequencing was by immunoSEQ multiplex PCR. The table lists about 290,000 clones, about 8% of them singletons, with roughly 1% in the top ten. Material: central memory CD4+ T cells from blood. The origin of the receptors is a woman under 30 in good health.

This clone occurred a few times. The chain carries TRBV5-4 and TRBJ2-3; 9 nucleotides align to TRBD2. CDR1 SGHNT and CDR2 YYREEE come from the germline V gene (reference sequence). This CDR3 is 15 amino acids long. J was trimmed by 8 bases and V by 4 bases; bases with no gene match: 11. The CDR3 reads CASSPFSGGPGTQYF. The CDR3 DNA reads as TGTGCCAGCAGCCCCTTCAGCGGGGGGCCGGGTACGCAGTATTTT.

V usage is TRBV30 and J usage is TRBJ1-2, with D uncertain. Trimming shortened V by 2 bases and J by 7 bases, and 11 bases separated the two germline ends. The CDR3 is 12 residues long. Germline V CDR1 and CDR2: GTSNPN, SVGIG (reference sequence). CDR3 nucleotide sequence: TGTGCCTGGAGTAAAGGGTTGGGTGGCTACACCTTC. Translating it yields CAWSKGLGGYTF.